The text below deals with one T cell receptor (beta chain). Its matching antigen is unknown. This entry is derived from a study of cytomegalovirus exposure and HLA in healthy donors. About the research overall: As released early, the data held some 80 million unique TCRs from HLA-typed donors.

CDR3 length: 14 residues. Germline assignment: CDR1 MNHNS and CDR2 SASEGT. The V end lost 3 bases, the J end lost 4 bases, and 12 bases lay between the germline ends. Study-level results: In an earlier analysis, productive rearrangement rates for most beta V segments clustered near 87% or 30%.

It was with 60 Vbeta and 13 Jbeta primers that the PCR ran. Generated by immunoSEQ multiplex PCR, the TCRdb table keeps only in-frame clones and is missing some. The sample holds 150,000 to 200,000 clones; 65% to 85% are singletons and the top ten take roughly 2.3%. The sequence came from a man aged 60 to 69 in good health and CMV-seronegative. The rearrangement joins TRBV6-1 to TRBJ1-2; perhaps TRBD1 as D (6 bases). Sequences were obtained from PBMCs. CDR3 in DNA: TGTGCCAGCAGTGACGGGGGGGGCGGCTATGGCTACACCTTC. Protein product: CASSDGGGGYGYTF.